The clone carrying this T cell receptor beta chain was seen a handful of times. Its antigen is not identified. This CDR3 comprises 14 residues. Germline CDR1 reads SNHLY; CDR2 reads FYNNEI. J was trimmed by 4 bases and V by 8 bases; bases with no gene match: 5. Before the COVID-19 pandemic, during about 2011-2019, CD4+ T cells were taken from unexposed donors. After ten to eleven days of culture, CD4+ T cells were isolated. Cells permitting, SARS-CoV-2 S/N and four cold-coronavirus spikes were tested on unexposed-donor CD4+ T cells. This sample was taken from a study of CD4 T cells in relation to SARS-CoV-2 and coronaviruses. The protocol was immunoSEQ multiplex PCR, while the TCRdb copy is restricted to in-frame clones and leaves out a portion. The table lists around 21,000 clones, less than 70% of them singletons.

The sequenced material came from CD4+ T cells from PBMCs, cultured in vitro. The rearrangement uses TRBV2 and TRBJ1-5, with 10 bases fitting TRBD1. This sequence originates from a human donor in good health. The CDR3 sequence: CASEGDRGNQPQHF. CDR3 DNA sequence: TGTGCCAGCGAAGGGGACAGGGGTAATCAGCCCCAGCATTTT.